This entry describes one T cell receptor beta chain. Its antigen is not identified. TCRdb's table, derived via immunoSEQ multiplex PCR, lists solely in-frame clones and lacks some. The table includes approximately 210,000 clones, roughly 88% detected once. This sample was included in a study of cytomegalovirus exposure and HLA in healthy donors. General study points: Rare TCR sequences dominated, though some public TCRs recurred in many donors. The finding came from a later analysis; first-cohort TCR clusters tended to co-occur in the roughly 120 validation repertoires.

The germline gives CDR1 GTSNPN, CDR2 SVGIG (reference sequence). V lost 2 bases, J lost 10 bases, and 3 bases stayed unmatched. The CDR3 is 12 amino acids. The validation cohort, a group of over a hundred subjects, included the donors and was separate from the approximately 660-subject first cohort. The rearrangement links TRBV30 to TRBJ2-1, with TRBD2 matching over 9 bases. Input material: PBMCs. This sequence was found in a woman between 18 and 29 years old in good health and CMV-seronegative. The CDR3 sequence: CAWSSGTSEQFF. In nucleotides, the CDR3 is TGTGCCTGGAGTAGTGGGACTAGCGAGCAGTTCTTC.